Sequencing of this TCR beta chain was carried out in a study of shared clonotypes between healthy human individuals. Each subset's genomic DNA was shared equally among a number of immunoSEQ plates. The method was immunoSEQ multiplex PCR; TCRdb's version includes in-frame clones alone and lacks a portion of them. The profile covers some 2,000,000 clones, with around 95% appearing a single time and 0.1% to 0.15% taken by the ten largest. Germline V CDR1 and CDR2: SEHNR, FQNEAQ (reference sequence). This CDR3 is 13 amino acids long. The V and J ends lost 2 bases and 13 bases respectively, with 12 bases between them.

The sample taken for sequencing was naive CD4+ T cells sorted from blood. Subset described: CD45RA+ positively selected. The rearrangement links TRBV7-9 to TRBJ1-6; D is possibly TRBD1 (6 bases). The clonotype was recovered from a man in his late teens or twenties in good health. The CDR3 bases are TGTGCCAGCAGCTTACCACAGGGAACCCCCCTCCACTTT. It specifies CASSLPQGTPLHF.